The rows below give T cell receptor beta chains drawn from one sample of a study of T cells in Graves' hyperthyroidism and ophthalmopathy. Via MiXCR, TCRdb re-called the multiplex PCR reads, giving one row per CDR3 protein. The sample has 200,000 to 250,000 distinct CDR3 sequences; around 25% are singletons. The sample consisted of blood. These receptors were collected from a woman aged 40 to 50 with Graves' ophthalmopathy. CDR3s include the opening cysteine and the closing phenylalanine or tryptophan. The order of the fields is V gene, D gene, clone size, J gene, CDR3 DNA, CDR3 protein. A D gene is named only where the DNA matches it firmly. Expanded clones are given a class, and other clones once, few, many or no size at all.

V gene: TRBV28
D gene: .
clone size: many
J gene: TRBJ2-4
CDR3 DNA: TGTGCCAGCAGTTTATGGGCTAGCGTGAAAAACATTCAGTACTTC
CDR3 protein: CASSLWASVKNIQYF

V gene: TRBV5-1
D gene: .
clone size: many
J gene: TRBJ1-2
CDR3 DNA: TGCGCCAGCAGCTTGGATGGGATCTATGGCTACACCTTC
CDR3 protein: CASSLDGIYGYTF

V gene: TRBV5-1
D gene: .
clone size: few
J gene: TRBJ2-4
CDR3 DNA: TGCGCCAGCAGCTTGGGGCAGGGAGGCAAAAACATTCAGTACTTC
CDR3 protein: CASSLGQGGKNIQYF

V gene: TRBV4-2
D gene: .
clone size: many
J gene: TRBJ2-7
CDR3 DNA: TGTGCCAGCAGCCAAGAATCAGGGTACGGTTACGAGCAGTACTTC
CDR3 protein: CASSQESGYGYEQYF

V gene: TRBV28
D gene: .
clone size: many
J gene: TRBJ1-5
CDR3 DNA: TGTGCCAGCAGCCCTCCGGGTTATAGCAATCAGCCCCAGCATTTT
CDR3 protein: CASSPPGYSNQPQHF

V gene: TRBV20-1
D gene: .
clone size: many
J gene: TRBJ1-2
CDR3 DNA: TGCAGTGCTAGAGCTGAAGGGACCTCAGGCGGCTACACCTTC
CDR3 protein: CSARAEGTSGGYTF

V gene: TRBV6-1
D gene: TRBD1
clone size: .
J gene: TRBJ2-7
CDR3 DNA: TGTGCCAGCAGATTGGGACAGGGGGGATCCTACGAGCAGTACTTC
CDR3 protein: CASRLGQGGSYEQYF

V gene: TRBV2
D gene: TRBD2
clone size: many
J gene: TRBJ2-5
CDR3 DNA: TGTGCCAGCAACCCCTTCAGCGGGAGCCCAGAGACCCAGTACTTC
CDR3 protein: CASNPFSGSPETQYF

V gene: TRBV29-1
D gene: .
clone size: many
J gene: TRBJ1-1
CDR3 DNA: TGCAGCGTTGTGAGAGGGGGGACGTACACTGAAGCTTTCTTT
CDR3 protein: CSVVRGGTYTEAFF

V gene: TRBV10-3
D gene: .
clone size: once
J gene: TRBJ1-3
CDR3 DNA: TGTGCCATCAGTGGTTCCCCAGGGGTCGGAAACACCATATATTTT
CDR3 protein: CAISGSPGVGNTIYF

V gene: TRBV7-9
D gene: .
clone size: many
J gene: TRBJ1-3
CDR3 DNA: TGTGCCAGCAGCTTGGGGCGGAACTCTGGAAACACCATATATTTT
CDR3 protein: CASSLGRNSGNTIYF

V gene: TRBV6-5
D gene: .
clone size: .
J gene: TRBJ2-7
CDR3 DNA: TGTGCCAGCAGTTACAGGGAGTGGTACGAGCAGTACTTC
CDR3 protein: CASSYREWYEQYF

V gene: TRBV19
D gene: .
clone size: many
J gene: TRBJ1-1
CDR3 DNA: TGTGCCAGTAGTCCTCGACAGGACACTGAAGCTTTCTTT
CDR3 protein: CASSPRQDTEAFF

V gene: TRBV7-9
D gene: .
clone size: .
J gene: TRBJ1-2
CDR3 DNA: TGTGCCAGCAGCTGGGCCAGCGATAACTATGGCTACACCTTC
CDR3 protein: CASSWASDNYGYTF

V gene: TRBV12-3/TRBV12-4
D gene: .
clone size: many
J gene: TRBJ1-1
CDR3 DNA: TGTGCCAGCAGTTTTTCCGAGATGAACACTGAAGCTTTCTTT
CDR3 protein: CASSFSEMNTEAFF

V gene: TRBV28
D gene: .
clone size: many
J gene: TRBJ2-7
CDR3 DNA: TGTGCCAGCAGTATCGGGCGATGGCGGAGCTCCTACGAGCAGTACTTC
CDR3 protein: CASSIGRWRSSYEQYF

V gene: TRBV19
D gene: TRBD1
clone size: many
J gene: TRBJ2-5
CDR3 DNA: TGTGCCAGTAGTAAGGACAGGGTAGCGTCGGAGACCCAGTACTTC
CDR3 protein: CASSKDRVASETQYF

V gene: TRBV28
D gene: .
clone size: .
J gene: TRBJ2-7
CDR3 DNA: TGTGCCAGCAGTCGAGGGGGGGACCGCGCCTACGAGCAGTACTTC
CDR3 protein: CASSRGGDRAYEQYF

V gene: TRBV5-6
D gene: .
clone size: .
J gene: TRBJ2-2
CDR3 DNA: TGTGCCAGCAGCTTGCGGTTTCACACCGGGGAGCTGTTTTTT
CDR3 protein: CASSLRFHTGELFF

V gene: TRBV25-1
D gene: .
clone size: many
J gene: TRBJ1-2
CDR3 DNA: TGTGCCAGCAGTGCAACCTCGGAGGGAGCCGGTGGCTACACCTTC
CDR3 protein: CASSATSEGAGGYTF

V gene: TRBV5-1
D gene: .
clone size: .
J gene: TRBJ1-1
CDR3 DNA: TGCGCCAGCAGCTTGAGTGGCGGGAGGGCTGAAGCTTTCTTT
CDR3 protein: CASSLSGGRAEAFF

V gene: TRBV29-1
D gene: TRBD2
clone size: many
J gene: TRBJ2-7
CDR3 DNA: TGCAGCACTTTCACTAGCGCCTCCTACGAGCAGTACTTC
CDR3 protein: CSTFTSASYEQYF

V gene: TRBV6-5
D gene: .
clone size: .
J gene: TRBJ1-1
CDR3 DNA: TGTGCCAGCAGTTACTACGGGGGCGCGAGGACTGAAGCTTTCTTT
CDR3 protein: CASSYYGGARTEAFF

V gene: TRBV7-9
D gene: .
clone size: many
J gene: TRBJ2-7
CDR3 DNA: TGTGCCAGCAGTCTAAAGGGGGGACCCTACGAGCAGTACTTC
CDR3 protein: CASSLKGGPYEQYF

V gene: TRBV28
D gene: TRBD1
clone size: many
J gene: TRBJ1-6
CDR3 DNA: TGTGCCAGCAGCGCCGGACAGGTTAATTCACCCCTCCACTTT
CDR3 protein: CASSAGQVNSPLHF

V gene: TRBV3-1
D gene: .
clone size: many
J gene: TRBJ2-4
CDR3 DNA: TGTGCCAGCAGCTGGGACGGGGGAGTGGCCAAAAACATTCAGTACTTC
CDR3 protein: CASSWDGGVAKNIQYF

V gene: TRBV27
D gene: .
clone size: many
J gene: TRBJ1-1
CDR3 DNA: TGTGCCAGCAGTTCTGGGTGGAAGACTGAAGCTTTCTTT
CDR3 protein: CASSSGWKTEAFF

V gene: TRBV7-2
D gene: TRBD1
clone size: .
J gene: TRBJ2-7
CDR3 DNA: TGTGCCAGCAGCCAACAATCAGGACAGGCTTTGGAGCAGTACTTC
CDR3 protein: CASSQQSGQALEQYF

V gene: TRBV5-1
D gene: .
clone size: many
J gene: TRBJ2-7
CDR3 DNA: TGCGCCAGCAGCTTGGACACAGGGTACCACGAGCAGTACTTC
CDR3 protein: CASSLDTGYHEQYF

V gene: TRBV5-1
D gene: .
clone size: many
J gene: TRBJ1-2
CDR3 DNA: TGCGCCAGCAGCCCACACGACAGAGTTGATGGCTACACCTTC
CDR3 protein: CASSPHDRVDGYTF

V gene: TRBV5-1
D gene: TRBD2
clone size: .
J gene: TRBJ2-7
CDR3 DNA: TGCGCCAGCAGCACAAGCGGGACTGCCTACGAGCAGTACTTC
CDR3 protein: CASSTSGTAYEQYF

V gene: TRBV11-2
D gene: .
clone size: .
J gene: TRBJ2-5
CDR3 DNA: TGTGCCAGCAGCTTGAGAGACAAAGCCAATAAAATGACCCAGTACTTC
CDR3 protein: CASSLRDKANKMTQYF

V gene: TRBV12-3/TRBV12-4
D gene: TRBD1
clone size: many
J gene: TRBJ1-3
CDR3 DNA: TGTGCCACCAAACATCACAGGGGGCGCTTGGACGGAAACACCAGATATTTT
CDR3 protein: CATKHHRGRLDGNTRYF

V gene: TRBV28
D gene: .
clone size: .
J gene: TRBJ1-1
CDR3 DNA: TGTGCCAGCAGTTTGATGACAGAGAACACTGAAGCTTTCTTT
CDR3 protein: CASSLMTENTEAFF

V gene: TRBV11-2
D gene: TRBD1
clone size: many
J gene: TRBJ2-2
CDR3 DNA: TGTGCCAGCAGAGACAGGGGTTTAGTGAACACCGGGGAGCTGTTTTTT
CDR3 protein: CASRDRGLVNTGELFF

V gene: TRBV5-1
D gene: .
clone size: many
J gene: TRBJ2-5
CDR3 DNA: TGCGCCAGCAGCTTGAGGCAGGTTGGCGAGACCCAGTACTTC
CDR3 protein: CASSLRQVGETQYF

V gene: TRBV3-1
D gene: TRBD1
clone size: many
J gene: TRBJ1-2
CDR3 DNA: TGTGCCAGCAGCTACCGGGGACAGGGATACTATGGCTACACCTTC
CDR3 protein: CASSYRGQGYYGYTF

V gene: TRBV10-3
D gene: TRBD1
clone size: .
J gene: TRBJ1-2
CDR3 DNA: TGTGCCATCAGTGGACAGGGGGTCCTATATGGCTACACCTTC
CDR3 protein: CAISGQGVLYGYTF